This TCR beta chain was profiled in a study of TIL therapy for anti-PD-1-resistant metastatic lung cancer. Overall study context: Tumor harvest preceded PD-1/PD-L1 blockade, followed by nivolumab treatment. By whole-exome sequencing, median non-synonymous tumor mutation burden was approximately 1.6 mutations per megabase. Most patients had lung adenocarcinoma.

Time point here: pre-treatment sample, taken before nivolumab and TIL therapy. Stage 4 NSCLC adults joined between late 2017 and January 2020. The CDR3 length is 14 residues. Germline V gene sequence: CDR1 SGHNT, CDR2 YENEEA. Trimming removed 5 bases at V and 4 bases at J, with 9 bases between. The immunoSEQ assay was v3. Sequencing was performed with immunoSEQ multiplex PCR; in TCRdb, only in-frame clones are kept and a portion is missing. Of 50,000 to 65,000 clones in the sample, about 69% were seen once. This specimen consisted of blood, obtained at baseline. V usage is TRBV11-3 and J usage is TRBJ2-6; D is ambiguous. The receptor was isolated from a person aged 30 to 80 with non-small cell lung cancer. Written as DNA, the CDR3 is TGTGCCAGCAGCCGTACGCAGGGGGCCAACGTCCTGACTTTC. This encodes CASSRTQGANVLTF.